This T cell receptor beta chain was captured in a study of blood T cell repertoires in COVID-19. Study at large: T cells, B-cell-depleted T cells, or PBMCs supplied cDNA or gDNA.

The CDR3 extends over 13 amino acids. V lost 3 bases to trimming and J lost 9 bases, with 12 bases between them. In germline, CDR1 is LNHDA, CDR2 SQIVND (reference sequence). In the study's own analysis: Amplification from reference gene primers served as the basis for estimated nucleated cell counts. Repertoires were generated with immunoSEQ multiplex PCR, while TCRdb's copy carries only in-frame clones and drops some. V, J and clone size were drawn from that table, and D and trimming were deduced from the DNA. The table lists some 100,000 clones, over 65% of them singletons. The chain joins TRBV19 to TRBJ1-5; D is undetermined. The sequenced material came from peripheral blood. This sequence was found in a human donor in a cohort sampled during active COVID-19. CDR3 sequence reads: CASSIPGGWPQHF. The CDR3 nucleotides read TGTGCCAGTAGTATCCCGGGAGGGTGGCCCCAGCATTTT.